The 18 T cell receptor beta chains given below trace back to one sample, sequenced in a study of Graves' ophthalmopathy and Graves' hyperthyroidism. RNA transcripts served as template for amplifying TCR beta CDR3 sequences. The workflow started with a first-round RT-PCR run with HTBI primers and then moved on to a second-round multiplex PCR. Each CDR3 protein is one row after TCRdb ran MiXCR on the multiplex PCR reads. Altogether about 700,000 distinct CDR3 sequences are present, over 40% being singletons, with the ten largest covering about 3.3%. Sequenced: peripheral blood. The source of these receptors is an adult man with Graves' ophthalmopathy.

Many counts were recorded for this clonotype. The chain couples TRBV29-1 to TRBJ2-6; D gene ambiguous. The CDR3 sequence is 15 residues long. Trimming took off 0 bases at V and 0 bases at J, with 6 bases between the two ends. Germline lookup yields CDR1 SQVTM and CDR2 ANQGSEA. In DNA, the CDR3 is TGCAGCGTTGAAGAAAAGGACTCTGGGGCCAACGTCCTGACTTTC. Translation gives CSVEEKDSGANVLTF.

The gene calls are TRBV11-1 and TRBJ1-1; a weak D match, TRBD1 (6 bases). The CDR3 is 14 amino acids. V lost 5 bases and J lost 3, with 13 bases in between. The germline V gene encodes CDR1 SGHAT and CDR2 FQDESV (reference sequence). CDR3 sequence reads: CASSPQQGHTEAFF. DNA for the CDR3: TGTGCCAGCAGCCCCCAACAGGGTCACACTGAAGCTTTCTTT.

Only a few counts were recorded for this clonotype. The chain carries TRBV7-6 and TRBJ2-5; D gene ambiguous. The germline gives CDR1 SGHVS, CDR2 FNYEAQ. CDR3 size: 16 residues. V lost 6 bases and J 0 bases, leaving 17 bases between the germline ends. CDR3 in amino acids: CASSLSGRMYQETQYF. Written as DNA, the CDR3 is TGTGCCAGCAGTTTATCTGGTCGAATGTACCAAGAGACCCAGTACTTC.

Only a few counts were recorded for this clonotype. The V call is TRBV20-1, the J call TRBJ1-3; D is ambiguous. The CDR3 is 12 amino acids. Germline CDR1 and CDR2: DFQATT and SNEGSKA (reference sequence). Trimming cost V 1 base and J 1 base, with 2 bases left between them. CDR3 sequence: CSARVSGNTIYF. The CDR3 coding sequence is TGCAGTGCTAGAGTTTCTGGAAACACCATATATTTT.

The chain joins TRBV11-2 to TRBJ1-2; the D is unclear. Germline V gene data show CDR1 as SGHAT and CDR2 as FQNNGV. Trimming cost V 5 bases and J 4 bases, with 8 bases left between them. The CDR3 runs to 12 residues. CDR3 region: CASSPYGYGYTF. CDR3 bases: TGTGCCAGCAGCCCGTACGGCTATGGCTACACCTTC.

This clonotype was seen a handful of times. This chain uses TRBV12-5 with TRBJ2-2; 7 bases fit TRBD2. The germline CDR1 and CDR2 sequences are LGHNT and FRNRAP. The CDR3 loop spans 17 amino acids. J gave up 0 bases and V 3 bases, and 7 bases lay outside the gene matches. CDR3 nucleotide sequence: TGTGCTAGTGGTTTCCGTCTAGCGGAGGCGAACACCGGGGAGCTGTTTTTT. Protein: CASGFRLAEANTGELFF. Looking up the rest from reference TRBV12-5 and TRBJ2-2 gives the full variable domain: DARVTQTPRHKVTEMGQEVTMRCQPILGHNTVFWYRQTMMQGLELLAYFRNRAPLDDSGMPKDRFSAEMPDATLATLKIQPSEPRDSAVYFCASGFRLAEANTGELFFGEGSRLTVL.

This clonotype occurred many times. The chain carries TRBV9 and TRBJ2-7; no definite D call. CDR3 length equals 15 residues. In germline, CDR1 is SGDLS, CDR2 YYNGEE. V lost 2 bases and J 2 bases, leaving 14 bases between the germline ends. The CDR3 spells CASSVAPGDAYEQYF. DNA for the CDR3: TGTGCCAGCAGCGTCGCCCCTGGGGATGCCTACGAGCAGTACTTC.

CDR3 sequence reads: CASSLLGSGFDEKLFF. CDR3 sequence (DNA): TGTGCCAGCAGCTTGTTGGGGTCTGGGTTCGATGAAAAACTGTTTTTT. The chain joins TRBV13 to TRBJ1-4; D is ambiguous. The ends were cut back, 3 bases at V and 6 bases at J, with 17 bases in the middle. Germline-derived CDR1 and CDR2 are PRHDT and FYEKMQ (reference sequence). The CDR3 is 16 residues long.

The CDR3 DNA follows: TGCAGCGTCCCCCCCCAGGGATGGAGCAGCGTCACTGAAGCTTTCTTT. It codes for CSVPPQGWSSVTEAFF. The chain has TRBV29-1 and TRBJ1-1; possibly TRBD1 for D (5 bases). Germline V gene lookup returns CDR1 SQVTM and CDR2 ANQGSEA. V gave up 6 bases and J gave up 4 bases, with 24 bases separating them. The CDR3 is 16 amino acids.

This clonotype was seen ten or more times. V gene TRBV6-5 combines with J gene TRBJ2-7; D is uncertain. V lost 3 bases to trimming and J lost 3 bases, with 9 bases between them. This CDR3 comprises 13 residues. Per the germline V gene, CDR1 is MNHEY and CDR2 is SVGAGI. The CDR3 nucleotides read TGTGCCAGCAGTTATCTCGGTGACTACGAGCAGTACTTC. Translation gives CASSYLGDYEQYF.

This clonotype was seen only a few times. The J gene is TRBJ2-3, the V gene TRBV6-6; possibly TRBD1 for D (6 bases). The CDR3 is made up of 15 amino acids. The V gene lost 2 bases and the J gene lost 2 bases, with 11 bases spanning the gap. Germline V gives CDR1 MNHNY, CDR2 SVGAGI (reference sequence). The DNA for the CDR3 is TGTGCCAGCAGTTACACAGGGAAGGTCACAGATACGCAGTATTTT. Protein sequence: CASSYTGKVTDTQYF.

V usage is TRBV15 and J usage is TRBJ1-5; no clear D. Germline V gene data show CDR1 as LNHNV and CDR2 as YYDKDF (reference sequence). The CDR3 is 14 amino acids. The ends were cut back, 3 bases at V and 1 base at J, with 7 bases in the middle. For the CDR3, the DNA is TGTGCCACCAGCAGTGAGCACAGCAATCAGCCCCAGCATTTT. Residues: CATSSEHSNQPQHF.

The chain links TRBV10-3 to TRBJ2-2; no clear D. The CDR3 extends over 13 amino acids. V gave up 0 bases and J gave up 7 bases, with 6 bases separating them. Germline V gene sequence: CDR1 ENHRY, CDR2 SYGVKD. The CDR3 sequence: CAISESADGELFF. For the CDR3, the DNA is TGTGCCATCAGTGAGTCGGCGGACGGGGAGCTGTTTTTT.

This clonotype was observed at least ten times. The chain is built from TRBV20-1 and TRBJ1-5; no reliable D call. V lost 3 bases to trimming and J lost 2 bases, with 11 bases between them. CDR1 is DFQATT and CDR2 is SNEGSKA in the germline V gene (reference sequence). This CDR3 has 14 amino acids. The CDR3 nucleotides are TGCAGTGCTAGCCTCGGGAACGGCAATCAGCCCCAGCATTTT. Translation: CSASLGNGNQPQHF.

The chain joins TRBV7-9 to TRBJ2-3; D remains unclear. V shed 5 bases and J shed 6 bases, with 9 bases lying between them. There are 12 residues in the CDR3. Germline assignment: CDR1 SEHNR and CDR2 FQNEAQ (reference sequence). The CDR3 DNA reads TGTGCCAGCAGCCCCTATGGGGATACGCAGTATTTT. Translation gives CASSPYGDTQYF.

This clonotype came up many times. The chain combines TRBV9 with TRBJ1-3, with D unresolved. CDR1 and CDR2 from the germline V gene are SGDLS and YYNGEE. The CDR3 sequence is 13 residues long. Trimming removed 0 bases from V and 1 base from J, with 2 bases in between. In DNA, the CDR3 is TGTGCCAGCAGCGTAGAATCTGGAAACACCATATATTTT. Translated: CASSVESGNTIYF.

With respect to this clonotype: This may be a read error: a much more frequent sequence differs by one nucleotide. V and J are TRBV7-2 and TRBJ2-5, with D tentatively TRBD2 (6 bases). The CDR3 length is 14 residues. Germline CDR1 SGHTA, CDR2 FQGNSA. CDR3 sequence reads: CANSLGLSQETQYF. The CDR3 region has the DNA TGTGCCAACAGCCTTGGACTAAGCCAAGAGACCCAGTACTTC.

The J gene is TRBJ2-7, the V gene TRBV20-1; TRBD1 might be the D (6 bases). The CDR3 totals 14 residues. Trimming left V 1 base short and J 2 bases short, with 12 bases between. Germline assignment: CDR1 DFQATT and CDR2 SNEGSKA (reference sequence). The CDR3 region is CSARADSRPYEQYF. The CDR3 coding sequence is TGCAGTGCTAGAGCGGACAGCCGACCCTACGAGCAGTACTTC.